This T cell receptor beta chain comes out of a study of shared clonotypes between healthy human individuals (dated by TCRdb to about 2020). In the study overall: The cohort included three men and a couple of women between 18 and 49 years of age. For each donor, CD4 naive and CD4 memory were each run on three plates, CD8 naive on two plates, and CD8 memory on one plate. To estimate repertoire size and how much clonotype sharing occurs between individuals, the study deeply sequenced the blood TCR repertoires of several healthy adults. Different laboratories and diverse techniques were used to prepare libraries and sequence TCR repertoires, to increase sequencing depth and limit assay-specific biases. Per donor, leukapheresis produced somewhere between about 0.9 and 9.5 billion PBMCs.

Sequences MDHEN (CDR1) and SYDVKM (CDR2) are obtained from the germline V gene. Clipping removes 2 bases from V and 6 bases from J, with 4 as the unmatched junction base count. There are 15 amino acids in the CDR3, from cysteine to phenylalanine inclusive. Only the CDR3 DNA stays, 45 bases, in frame from base 1. Regarding this clone: The clone's antigen remains unknown. Per-nucleotide qualities are absent, and no much larger clonotype sits a single base away.

TCR CDR3 regions were amplified from genomic DNA by multiplex PCR using the deep immunoSEQ assay. For each cell subset, the extracted genomic DNA was distributed evenly across all wells of several immunoSEQ 96-well plates, and each plate served as one replicate. For sorted subsets, around 0.2 ug of genomic DNA, equivalent to tens of thousands of T cell genomes, went into each replicate PCR. The purified libraries were quantified using a Qubit 3.0 fluorometer, sized with a Bioanalyzer 2100, and then quantified again using the KAPA Library Quantification kit. A separate single-read 150-cycle Illumina NextSeq 550 flow cell was used to sequence each immunoSEQ 96-well plate. On the authors' methods: Because only junctional sequences without quality scores were contained in the immunoSEQ output, filtering matching that applied to full-length reads could not be performed. To assign V/J genes and CDR3, sequences were annotated using PyIR, a Python wrapper for IgBLAST v1.9, with IMGT germline references. Reads with weak V/J assignments (E-value above 1e-6), missing CDR3, stop codons, out-of-frame junctions, or ambiguous translated residues were removed. V3J clonotypes were defined as sequences sharing the same inferred V gene, J gene, and CDR3 amino acid sequence. Percentage overlap between repertoires was calculated by dividing the number of shared unique clonotypes by the size of the smaller repertoire. Three approaches were used to assess repertoire richness: RTK rarefaction, the Chao1 estimator, and Recon v2.1 estimates of unobserved clonotypes. Generation probabilities for all TCRbeta clonotypes obtained by the gDNA method from four donors were computed using OLGA. Entries here come from immuneACCESS through TCRdb and include only in-frame sequences with V and J called. Some clones fail to appear in such tables; in the studies checked, an unresolved V gene covers under half of the shortfall, and the cause of the remainder is unknown. From that table come the V and J calls and clone size; the DNA was used to work out D and trimming. In all, the sample holds about 2.4 million clones, and roughly 93% of those were seen once. Around 0.4% of the sample goes to the ten largest clones.

Overall study results and their limits: Clonotypes shared by all four sorted-subset donors showed higher generation probabilities than non-shared clonotypes. Estimated clonotype richness was generally larger for naive than for memory subsets. Rarefaction of sorted-subset datasets indicated incomplete sequencing despite the large sequencing depth. Pairwise subsampling indicated that sequencing depth was expected to affect the degree of clonotype sharing among donors. Sampling was restricted to blood, and TCR repertoires in tissue are likely to differ from TCR repertoires in blood. Because the study included only a small number of donors, the genetic and exposure-history diversity represented was limited. When several donors were compared, the shared fraction of clonotypes was about 5% for naive CD4, 3% to 4% for naive CD8, 2% to 2.5% for memory CD4, and 0.35% to 0.4% for memory CD8.

Donors were healthy HIV-negative adults with no recently reported acute infections or vaccinations. All donors were Caucasian adults living in Nashville, Tennessee, USA. CD4+ T cells were enriched through magnetic negative selection, after which naive cells were positively selected on CD45RA and the remaining negative fraction served as the memory subset. Blood was collected by leukapheresis, and PBMCs were isolated by Ficoll-Histopaque density gradient centrifugation and then cryopreserved in liquid nitrogen vapor phase. Purity and quantity of every magnetically sorted T cell population were checked by analytical flow cytometry. Each sorted fraction had its genomic DNA isolated and then quantified by UV absorbance on a Nanodrop 2000c.

This clonotype was obtained from a man aged 18 to 29 in good health. Some clones in this sample may be carry-over from other donors' samples. This chain is built from TRBV28 and TRBJ1-1, with 12 central nucleotides matching TRBD1. The sequencing input was naive CD4+ T cells from PBMCs. The cell subset or site label corresponds to: CD45RA+ positively selected. Read as DNA, the sequence is TGTGCCAGCAGTTTAGGGACAGGGGGCCGATCTGAAGCTTTCTTT. Its translation reads: CASSLGTGGRSEAFF. The full variable domain, with segments outside the CDR3 supplied by the reference TRBV28 and TRBJ1-1 proteins, appears as DVKVTQSSRYLVKRTGEKVFLECVQDMDHENMFWYRQDPGLGLRLIYFSYDVKMKEKGDIPEGYSVSREKKERFSLILESASTNQTSMYLCASSLGTGGRSEAFFGQGTRLTVV.